Given below is one T cell receptor (beta chain) in context. Its antigen is currently unknown. This record belongs to a study of cytomegalovirus exposure and HLA in healthy donors. The CDR3 loop spans 16 amino acids. CDR1 is SEHNR, CDR2 FQNEAQ, per germline (reference sequence). V was clipped by 3 bases and J by 7 bases; unmatched bases: 7. Those who donated were healthy bone marrow donors. Likely unrecorded immune exposures existed in these nominally healthy donors. The PCR contained 60 Vbeta and 13 Jbeta primers. Sequencing was performed with immunoSEQ multiplex PCR; in TCRdb, only in-frame clones are kept and a portion is missing. The repertoire holds around 140,000 clones, with 82% as singletons. Whole-study findings and limits: Whilst most TCR sequences proved rare, a subset of public TCRs occurred across many donors.

This TCR was recovered from a male donor in good health and CMV-seronegative. The sample comprised PBMCs. This chain connects TRBV7-9 to TRBJ2-2; 11 nucleotides agree with TRBD2. The CDR3 region is CASSFGLAGADGELFF. In DNA, the CDR3 is TGTGCCAGCAGCTTCGGACTAGCGGGCGCCGACGGGGAGCTGTTTTTT.